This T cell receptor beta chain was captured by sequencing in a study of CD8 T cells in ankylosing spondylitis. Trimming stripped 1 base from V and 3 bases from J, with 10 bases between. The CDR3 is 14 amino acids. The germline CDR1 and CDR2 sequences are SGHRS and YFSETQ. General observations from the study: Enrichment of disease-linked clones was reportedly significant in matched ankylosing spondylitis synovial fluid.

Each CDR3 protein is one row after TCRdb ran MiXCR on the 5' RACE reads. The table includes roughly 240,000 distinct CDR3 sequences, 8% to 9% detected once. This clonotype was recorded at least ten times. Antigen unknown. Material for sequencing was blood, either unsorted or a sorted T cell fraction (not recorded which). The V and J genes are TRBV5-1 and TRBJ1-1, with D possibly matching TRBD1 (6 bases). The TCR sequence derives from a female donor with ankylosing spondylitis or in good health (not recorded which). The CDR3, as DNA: TGCGCCAGCAGCTTGACAGGGTGGGACACTGAAGCTTTCTTT. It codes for CASSLTGWDTEAFF.